This T cell receptor (beta chain) was found in a study of beta chain features in type 1 diabetes. Study findings and constraints: Moderate yet significant TCRB CDR3 shortening was seen in Type 1 diabetes patients in all four CD4+ subsets.

This clone has only a few counts. The target antigen is unknown. The sequenced template was cDNA made from the entire isolated RNA. Here immunoSEQ multiplex PCR was the method, and the copy in TCRdb shows in-frame clones only, minus some. The sample holds about 700,000 clones, roughly 13% seen once. Per the germline V gene, CDR1 is GTSNPN and CDR2 is SVGIG (reference sequence). This CDR3 is 16 amino acids long. Trimming stripped 3 bases from V and 4 bases from J, with 21 bases between. J is TRBJ1-1 and V is TRBV30, with D maybe TRBD1 (6 bases). The sample consisted of naive CD4+ T cells from blood. The TCR was taken from a man aged 18-30 years with type 1 diabetes. In DNA form, the CDR3 reads TGTGCCTGGAGGGGCACGCAAGGGGGGCCCAGCACTGAAGCTTTCTTT. It yields the protein CAWRGTQGGPSTEAFF.